This T cell receptor (beta chain) was sequenced during a study of shared clonotypes between healthy human individuals. This CDR3 contains 17 residues. Germline V gives CDR1 LNHDA, CDR2 SQIVND (reference sequence). V lost 1 base and J lost 0; bases outside the gene matches: 7. Every one of the donors was a Caucasian adult that lived in Nashville, Tennessee. CD4+ cells yielded CD45RA+ naive and CD45RA-negative memory subsets. The data were produced by immunoSEQ multiplex PCR, yet TCRdb's version contains in-frame clones alone and is incomplete. Counted here are some 2.4 million clones, 93% occurring once; the ten biggest clones make up roughly 0.36%.

Material for sequencing was naive CD4+ T cells from PBMCs. Subset noted: CD45RA+ positively selected. V gene TRBV19 combines with J gene TRBJ1-1, with 8 bases aligning to TRBD1. The clonotype was recovered from a man younger than 35 in good health. Some clones in this sample may be carry-over from other donors' samples. The CDR3 sequence: CASSIGAGGPMNTEAFF. The CDR3 DNA reads as TGTGCCAGTAGTATAGGGGCAGGGGGCCCTATGAACACTGAAGCTTTCTTT.